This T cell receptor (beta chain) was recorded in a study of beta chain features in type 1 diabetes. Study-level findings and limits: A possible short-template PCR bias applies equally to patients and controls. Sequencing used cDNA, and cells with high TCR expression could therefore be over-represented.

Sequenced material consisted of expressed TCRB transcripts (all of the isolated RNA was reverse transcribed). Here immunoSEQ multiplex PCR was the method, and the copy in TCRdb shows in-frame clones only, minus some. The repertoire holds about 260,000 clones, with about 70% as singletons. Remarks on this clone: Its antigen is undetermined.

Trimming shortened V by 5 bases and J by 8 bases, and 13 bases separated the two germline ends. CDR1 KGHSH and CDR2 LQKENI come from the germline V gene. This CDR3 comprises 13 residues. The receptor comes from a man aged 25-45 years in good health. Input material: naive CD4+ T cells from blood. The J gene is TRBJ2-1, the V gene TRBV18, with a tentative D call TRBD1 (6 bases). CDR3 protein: CASSLRTVDEQFF. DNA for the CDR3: TGTGCCAGCTCATTGAGGACAGTCGATGAGCAGTTCTTC.